The sequence of this T cell receptor beta chain was determined in a study of T cell repertoires in cytomegalovirus infection. Study summary: Evidence of both CMV infection and a matching HLA type came from public TCR beta signatures. Study observations and caveats: The study found HLA-C-restricted CMV-specific TCR beta clonotypes dominating the ex vivo response.

As to this clonotype: As yet, its antigen is unknown. A junction boundary mismatches the germline segment, possibly from a read error.

This CDR3 is 15 amino acids long. Germline CDR1 SGHTA, CDR2 FQGNSA. MiXCR was run by TCRdb on the reads, yielding one entry per CDR3 protein. The sample lists some 940,000 distinct CDR3 sequences; 30% to 40% were seen once. The sequence was collected from a human donor in good health (CMV status not recorded). Some clones in this sample may be carry-over from other donors' samples. The specimen comprised cultured CD8+ T cells from PBMCs, sampled from culture after CMV antigen stimulation. V and J are TRBV7-2 and TRBJ2-1, with TRBD1 matching over 7 bases. This CDR3 is CASSLTDRLYNEQLF. The CDR3 nucleotides are TGTGCCAGCAGCTTAACGGACAGGTTATACAATGAGCAGCTCTTC.